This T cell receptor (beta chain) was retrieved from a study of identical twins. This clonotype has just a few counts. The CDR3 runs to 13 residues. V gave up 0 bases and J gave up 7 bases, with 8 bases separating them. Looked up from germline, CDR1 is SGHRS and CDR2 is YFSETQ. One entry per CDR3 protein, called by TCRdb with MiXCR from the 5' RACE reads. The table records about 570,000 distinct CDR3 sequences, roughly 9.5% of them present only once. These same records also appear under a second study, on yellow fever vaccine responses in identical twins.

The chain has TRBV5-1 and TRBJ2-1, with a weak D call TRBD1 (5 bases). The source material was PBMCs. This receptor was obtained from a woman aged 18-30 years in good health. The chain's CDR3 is CASSLAGKNEQFF. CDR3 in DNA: TGCGCCAGCAGCTTGGCAGGGAAAAATGAGCAGTTCTTC.